These 24 T cell receptor beta chains were all obtained from the same sample, sequenced in a study of T cell responses to AZD1222 COVID-19 vaccine. Here immunoSEQ multiplex PCR was the method, and the copy in TCRdb shows in-frame clones only, minus some. The sample has roughly 110,000 clones, around 91% seen once. Sequences were derived from peripheral blood, sampled 28 days after the second AZD1222 dose. All receptors derive from an adult who received the AZD1222 COVID-19 vaccine.

V and J are TRBV5-8 and TRBJ1-1; D call uncertain. The V gene's germline CDR1 is SGHTS and CDR2 YDEGEE. There are 15 residues in the CDR3. Trimming took off 0 bases at V and 0 bases at J, with 9 bases between the two ends. This CDR3 is CASSLELGMNTEAFF. The CDR3 coding sequence is TGTGCCAGCAGCTTGGAACTGGGAATGAACACTGAAGCTTTCTTT.

The CDR3 sequence is CAISESGVDSYNEQFF. The CDR3 DNA reads as TGTGCCATCAGTGAGTCGGGTGTAGACTCCTACAATGAGCAGTTCTTC. The J gene is TRBJ2-1, the V gene TRBV10-3; D is ambiguous. This CDR3 has 16 amino acids. Trimming removed 0 bases at V and 0 bases at J, with 9 bases between. CDR1 and CDR2 from the germline V gene are ENHRY and SYGVKD.

This clone turned up a few times. The V gene is TRBV7-9, the J gene TRBJ2-1; 7 bases are a match to TRBD2. CDR1 and CDR2 from the germline V gene are SEHNR and FQNEAQ (reference sequence). Unmatched junction bases numbered 4, after V lost 5 bases and J lost 6 bases. The CDR3 has 13 amino acids. CDR3 region: CASSNSGVNEQFF. The CDR3 region has the DNA TGTGCCAGCAGCAACAGCGGGGTCAATGAGCAGTTCTTC.

The chain recombines TRBV9 with TRBJ2-4; no clear D gene. V was shortened by 0 bases and J by 2 bases, with 6 bases between the two germline ends. The CDR3 runs to 14 residues. Germline CDR1 and CDR2: SGDLS and YYNGEE. CDR3 region: CASSVGMTKNIQYF. The CDR3 bases are TGTGCCAGCAGCGTAGGCATGACCAAAAACATTCAGTACTTC.

This rearrangement joins TRBV5-1 to TRBJ2-1; D not resolved. Germline V CDR1 and CDR2: SGHRS, YFSETQ. The CDR3 is made up of 12 amino acids. V shed 1 base and J shed 8 bases, with 7 bases lying between them. The CDR3 protein is CASSLSGDEQFF. CDR3 DNA: TGCGCCAGCAGCTTGTCTGGCGATGAGCAGTTCTTC.

This chain joins TRBV7-8 and TRBJ1-3; perhaps TRBD1 as D (5 bases). Trimming cost V 5 bases and J 4 bases, with 9 bases left between them. The length of the CDR3 is 13 residues. The germline V gene encodes CDR1 SGHVS and CDR2 FQNEAQ. CDR3 in amino acids: CASSGGVGNTIYF. The CDR3 nucleotides are TGTGCCAGCAGCGGGGGGGTGGGAAACACCATATATTTT. The full variable domain, in which reference TRBV7-8 and TRBJ1-3 provide the parts outside the CDR3, is GAGVSQSPRYKVAKRGQDVALRCDPISGHVSLFWYQQALGQGPEFLTYFQNEAQLDKSGLPSDRFFAERPEGSVSTLKIQRTQQEDSAVYLCASSGGVGNTIYFGEGSWLTVV.

V is TRBV9 and J is TRBJ1-2, with 11 bases lining up with TRBD1. Trimming cost V 4 bases and J 4 bases; bases outside gene matches: 3. Germline CDR1 SGDLS, CDR2 YYNGEE. The CDR3 has 14 amino acids. This CDR3 reads CASSSGTGGYGYTF. DNA for the CDR3: TGTGCCAGCAGCTCCGGGACAGGGGGCTATGGCTACACCTTC.

This clone appeared a few times. CDR3 in amino acids: CASSETAGGSGNTIYF. Written as DNA, the CDR3 is TGTGCCAGCAGTGAAACCGCGGGGGGCTCTGGAAACACCATATATTTT. This chain connects TRBV6-1 to TRBJ1-3, with a weak D call TRBD1 (5 bases). Germline-derived CDR1 and CDR2 are MNHNS and SASEGT. This CDR3 contains 16 residues. V was cut by 2 bases and J by 0 bases, with 11 bases left in between.

The chain combines TRBV10-3 with TRBJ1-1, with 8 nucleotides matching TRBD1. Trimming took 7 bases from V and 1 from J; bases not matched to a gene: 5. This CDR3 has 14 residues. Looked up from germline, CDR1 is ENHRY and CDR2 is SYGVKD. The CDR3 DNA is TGTGCCATCAATCCCGGGACAGGGAACACTGAAGCTTTCTTT. Amino acids: CAINPGTGNTEAFF.

This chain links TRBV15 with TRBJ2-5, with a possible D match to TRBD1 (6 bases). The V end lost 1 base, the J end lost 5 bases, and 17 bases lay between the germline ends. Germline V gene data show CDR1 as LNHNV and CDR2 as YYDKDF (reference sequence). This CDR3 has 16 amino acids. The CDR3 DNA follows: TGTGCCACCAGCAGAGGAAGTACAGGGCCTGGGGAGACCCAGTACTTC. Amino acids: CATSRGSTGPGETQYF.

This sequence joins TRBV7-3 and TRBJ2-3, with D possibly TRBD1 on 5 matching bases. The CDR3 sequence is 15 residues long. Germline V CDR1 and CDR2: SGHTA, FQGTGA. Trimming removed 3 bases from V and 3 bases from J, with 13 bases in between. DNA of the CDR3: TGTGCCAGCAGCTTGGGTGGGGCCAAGACAGATACGCAGTATTTT. As protein: CASSLGGAKTDTQYF.

V gene TRBV19 combines with J gene TRBJ1-2; D may be TRBD1 (6 bases). This CDR3 spans 14 amino acids. The germline V gene encodes CDR1 LNHDA and CDR2 SQIVND (reference sequence). V was clipped by 0 bases and J by 6 bases, with 11 bases between them. CDR3 DNA sequence: TGTGCCAGTAGTATAGAGAAACAGGGAAATGGCTACACCTTC. Residues: CASSIEKQGNGYTF.

The rearrangement joins TRBV4-1 to TRBJ2-7; perhaps TRBD1 as D (5 bases). The CDR3 has 15 amino acids. In germline, CDR1 is MGHRA, CDR2 YSYEKL. V lost 0 bases, J lost 3 bases, and 12 bases lay in between. CDR3 nucleotide sequence: TGCGCCAGCAGCCAAGATGCAGGGTTGTACTACGAGCAGTACTTC. Its translation is CASSQDAGLYYEQYF.

The chain links TRBV29-1 to TRBJ2-3, with D tentatively TRBD1 (6 bases). Germline lookup yields CDR1 SQVTM and CDR2 ANQGSEA. Trimming cost V 0 bases and J 8 bases, with 9 bases left between them. The CDR3 is 12 residues long. The CDR3 bases are TGCAGCGTTGAAGATGGGGGCGGTACGCAGTATTTT. Encoded protein: CSVEDGGGTQYF.

This clone has a handful of counts. The V gene is TRBV12-3 or TRBV12-4, the J gene TRBJ2-7, with D hard to call. The CDR3 is 12 amino acids. Trimming left V 2 bases short and J 3 bases short, with 5 bases between. The CDR3 coding sequence is TGTGCCAGCAGTTTAAACAACTACGAGCAGTACTTC. Translating gives CASSLNNYEQYF.

The chain has TRBV7-9 and TRBJ1-2; 7 nucleotides line up with TRBD1. CDR1 is SEHNR and CDR2 is FQNEAQ in the germline V gene (reference sequence). This CDR3 is built from 14 residues. V shed 6 bases and J 0 bases; nucleotides not matched to a gene: 4. The CDR3 DNA is TGTGCCAGCAGAGGACAGGCAGCTAACTATGGCTACACCTTC. Its translation is CASRGQAANYGYTF.

The chain carries TRBV5-8 and TRBJ2-7; 9 bases are a match to TRBD1. The J segment lost 2 bases and the V segment lost 4 bases, leaving 10 bases of the junction unmatched. The CDR3 spans 16 residues. Germline CDR1 SGHTS, CDR2 YDEGEE. CDR3 coding DNA: TGTGCCAGCAGCAAGGGGGGCCGACAGGGGGCCTACGAGCAGTACTTC. The encoded protein is CASSKGGRQGAYEQYF.

The chain carries TRBV5-1 and TRBJ1-1; D not resolved. Trimming cost V 4 bases and J 7 bases, with 11 bases left between them. CDR1 SGHRS and CDR2 YFSETQ come from the germline V gene. The CDR3 spans 12 residues. CDR3: CASSLPTVEAFF. The CDR3 nucleotides read TGCGCCAGCAGCCTACCAACGGTTGAAGCTTTCTTT.

The V and J genes are TRBV27 and TRBJ2-7, with 8 bases identical to TRBD2. The V gene's germline CDR1 is MNHEY and CDR2 SMNVEV (reference sequence). Losses at the gene ends were 6 bases for V and 4 bases for J; bases not matched to a gene: 5. The CDR3 contains 13 residues. The CDR3 region has the DNA TGTGCCAGCAGCCCGCGGGGGGTTTACGAGCAGTACTTC. Protein: CASSPRGVYEQYF.

As for this clone: Other DNA sequences within the sample encode an identical CDR3. This chain uses TRBV7-3 with TRBJ2-2, with D tentatively TRBD2 (6 bases). Looked up from germline, CDR1 is SGHTA and CDR2 is FQGTGA. The germline V and J ends were trimmed by 0 bases and 3 bases, with 8 bases remaining between them. The CDR3 is 15 amino acids. The CDR3 sequence: CASSLTSGHTGELFF. The CDR3 nucleotides are TGTGCCAGCAGCTTAACTAGCGGACACACCGGGGAGCTGTTTTTT. Full variable domain (missing parts from reference TRBV7-3 and TRBJ2-2): GAGVSQTPSNKVTEKGKYVELRCDPISGHTALYWYRQSLGQGPEFLIYFQGTGAADDSGLPNDRFFAVRPEGSVSTLKIQRTERGDSAVYLCASSLTSGHTGELFFGEGSRLTVL.

This chain joins TRBV3-1 (or the pseudogene TRBV3-2) and TRBJ2-5, with D perhaps assigned TRBD1 or TRBD2 (7 bases each). This CDR3 region has 16 residues. Trimming cost V 5 bases and J 9 bases, with 25 bases left between them. CDR1 and CDR2 (germline): LGHDT, YNNKEL (reference sequence). DNA for the CDR3: TGTGCCAGCAGCAGCCGGGACAGCGGAATCCGGGAGGCCCAGTACTTC. Translation: CASSSRDSGIREAQYF.

A single count supports this clone. V gene TRBV12-5 combines with J gene TRBJ1-3, with 7 bases fitting TRBD1. The J segment lost 0 bases and the V segment lost 5 bases, leaving 10 bases of the junction unmatched. Germline lookup yields CDR1 LGHNT and CDR2 FRNRAP. The CDR3 extends over 17 amino acids. CDR3 in amino acids: CASGISGQDNSGNTIYF. DNA for the CDR3: TGTGCTAGTGGTATAAGTGGACAGGATAACTCTGGAAACACCATATATTTT.

This clone was counted only a few times. The V call is TRBV5-5, the J call TRBJ1-5; D ambiguous. The V end was cut by 1 base, the J end by 7 bases, with 15 bases between. Germline assignment: CDR1 SGHKS and CDR2 YYEKEE (reference sequence). The CDR3 extends over 15 amino acids. CDR3 bases: TGTGCCAGCAGCTTGTTAGGTGGCGGAGGGCAGCCCCAGCATTTT. Translated: CASSLLGGGGQPQHF.

The chain carries TRBV5-4 and TRBJ1-3; 7 nucleotides agree with TRBD1. Looked up from germline, CDR1 is SGHNT and CDR2 is YYREEE (reference sequence). The length of the CDR3 is 15 residues. V shed 4 bases and J 0 bases; nucleotides not matched to a gene: 4. As DNA, the CDR3 is TGTGCCAGCAGCCGGGACAGCCTCTCTGGAAACACCATATATTTT. Translation: CASSRDSLSGNTIYF. Looking up the rest from reference TRBV5-4 and TRBJ1-3 gives the full variable domain: ETGVTQSPTHLIKTRGQQVTLRCSSQSGHNTVSWYQQALGQGPQFIFQYYREEENGRGNFPPRFSGLQFPNYSSELNVNALELDDSALYLCASSRDSLSGNTIYFGEGSWLTVV.